Listed here are 21 T cell receptor beta chains from one sample, sequenced in a study of T-cell reconstitution after alpha-beta-depleted transplantation in children. The authors prepared the TCRbeta library with unique molecular identifiers. TCRdb re-called the PCR reads through MiXCR, storing one row per CDR3 protein. The repertoire holds more than 150,000 distinct CDR3 sequences, with around 6.8% as singletons. The sample in question was PBMCs from the stem cell graft donor, obtained from the stem cell graft. These receptors were obtained from a human donor who donated a stem cell graft to a child with Wiskott-Aldrich syndrome.

This rearrangement joins TRBV19 to TRBJ2-7; 8 bases agree with TRBD2. V was clipped by 9 bases and J by 4 bases; unmatched bases: 14. CDR3 length: 15 residues. Germline V CDR1 and CDR2: LNHDA, SQIVND (reference sequence). The chain's CDR3 is CASSQSGGPPYEQYF. The CDR3 DNA sequence: TGTGCCAGCTCTCAATCGGGGGGGCCCCCTTACGAGCAGTACTTC. The full variable domain, with the rest looked up from reference TRBV19 and TRBJ2-7, is DGGITQSPKYLFRKEGQNVTLSCEQNLNHDAMYWYRQDPGQGLRLIYYSQIVNDFQKGDIAEGYSVSREKKESFPLTVTSAQKNPTAFYLCASSQSGGPPYEQYFGPGTRLTVT.

This clonotype was seen at least ten times. The chain has TRBV20-1 and TRBJ2-5, with 9 bases identical to TRBD2. In germline, CDR1 is DFQATT, CDR2 SNEGSKA (reference sequence). The CDR3 is made up of 12 amino acids. V lost 6 bases, J lost 5 bases, and 4 bases stayed unmatched. CDR3 sequence reads: CSAGTSQETQYF. In nucleotides, the CDR3 is TGCAGTGCGGGGACTAGCCAGGAGACCCAGTACTTC.

This chain connects TRBV6-1 to TRBJ1-3; 7 bases are shared with TRBD1. Germline V gives CDR1 MNHNS, CDR2 SASEGT. The CDR3 covers 14 residues. V was clipped by 8 bases and J by 9 bases; unmatched bases: 13. Written as DNA, the CDR3 is TGTGCCAGCCACCCGACAGGGATCCCAAGCACCATATATTTT. Encoded protein: CASHPTGIPSTIYF.

The chain carries TRBV5-1 and TRBJ1-3; perhaps TRBD1 as D (6 bases). The germline V gene has CDR1 SGHRS and CDR2 YFSETQ. The V gene lost 0 bases and the J gene lost 1 base, with 14 bases spanning the gap. The CDR3 consists of 17 residues. The chain's CDR3 is CASSLVPGEWSGNTIYF. The DNA of the CDR3 is TGCGCCAGCAGCTTGGTGCCAGGGGAATGGTCTGGAAACACCATATATTTT.

This clonotype appeared many times. The J gene is TRBJ2-5, the V gene TRBV20-1; TRBD2 matches at 8 bases. The V segment lost 0 bases and the J segment 5 bases; nucleotides outside the gene matches: 8. This CDR3 has 15 amino acids. Germline-derived CDR1 and CDR2 are DFQATT and SNEGSKA (reference sequence). The CDR3 protein is CSAREFSGAGETQYF. Here the CDR3 DNA reads TGCAGTGCTAGAGAGTTTAGCGGGGCCGGGGAGACCCAGTACTTC.

At least ten counts were recorded for this clonotype. This sequence joins TRBV18 and TRBJ1-2; no clear D. Trimming took 4 bases from V and 1 from J, leaving 16 bases between them. The germline V gene has CDR1 KGHSH and CDR2 LQKENI. The CDR3 is made up of 16 amino acids. Here the CDR3 DNA reads TGTGCCAGCTCACAAATTAGCGACGGGAGTAACTATGGCTACACCTTC. It codes for CASSQISDGSNYGYTF.

This clonotype was found many times. This chain links TRBV12-3 or TRBV12-4 with TRBJ1-2; D ambiguous. The V and J ends lost 8 bases and 6 bases respectively, with 10 bases between them. The CDR3 spans 11 residues. The CDR3, as DNA: TGTGCCAGCCCGCACAGTGATGGCTACACCTTC. Residues: CASPHSDGYTF.

The chain joins TRBV5-5 to TRBJ1-4; D might be TRBD1 (5 bases). This CDR3 contains 14 residues. The V gene lost 2 bases and the J gene lost 3 bases, with 8 bases spanning the gap. Per the germline V gene, CDR1 is SGHKS and CDR2 is YYEKEE (reference sequence). The CDR3 sequence: CASSLGAANEKLFF. In DNA, the CDR3 is TGTGCCAGCAGCTTAGGGGCCGCTAATGAAAAACTGTTTTTT. The variable domain in full, completed from reference TRBV5-5 and TRBJ1-4, reads DAGVTQSPTHLIKTRGQQVTLRCSPISGHKSVSWYQQVLGQGPQFIFQYYEKEERGRGNFPDRFSARQFPNYSSELNVNALLLGDSALYLCASSLGAANEKLFFGSGTQLSVL.

This clonotype has ten or more counts. The genes are TRBV7-2 and TRBJ2-7; D remains ambiguous. CDR3 size: 15 residues. Germline V gives CDR1 SGHTA, CDR2 FQGNSA. V gave up 6 bases and J gave up 2 bases, with 17 bases separating them. CDR3 protein: CASRIGRRSTYEQYF. CDR3 nucleotides: TGTGCCAGCAGGATAGGCAGACGGAGCACCTACGAGCAGTACTTC.

This clonotype showed up many times. V gene TRBV7-9 combines with J gene TRBJ1-5; D gene ambiguous. There are 13 residues in the CDR3. The V end lost 4 bases, the J end lost 8 bases, and 12 bases lay between the germline ends. Germline CDR1 is SEHNR and CDR2 is FQNEAQ (reference sequence). The CDR3 sequence: CASSSSAAKPQHF. DNA of the CDR3: TGTGCCAGCAGCTCCTCAGCGGCCAAGCCCCAGCATTTT.

The sample holds a few counts of this clonotype. The chain is built from TRBV27 and TRBJ2-7; maybe TRBD1 (5 bases). Germline CDR1 and CDR2: MNHEY and SMNVEV (reference sequence). This CDR3 comprises 11 residues. The V and J ends lost 2 bases and 6 bases respectively, with 5 bases between them. The CDR3 region has the DNA TGTGCCAGCAGTTTAGGGGCCGAGCAGTACTTC. Translating gives CASSLGAEQYF.

This clonotype was detected ten times or more. V is TRBV12-3 or TRBV12-4 and J is TRBJ1-3, with D unclear. Deletions cut 2 bases from V and 0 bases from J, with 5 bases between. CDR3 length: 14 residues. The CDR3 DNA reads TGTGCCAGCAGTTTACTGCTCTCTGGAAACACCATATATTTT. Residues: CASSLLLSGNTIYF.

This clonotype was counted many times. This sequence joins TRBV29-1 and TRBJ2-7; 9 bases fit TRBD1. The germline gives CDR1 SQVTM, CDR2 ANQGSEA. The CDR3 spans 14 residues. V dropped 5 bases and J dropped 0; count of bases not matched to a gene: 5. DNA for the CDR3: TGCAGCGTTCGCCCGGGACAGGGCTCCTACGAGCAGTACTTC. This codes for CSVRPGQGSYEQYF.

This clonotype was counted ten times or more. The J gene is TRBJ2-7, the V gene TRBV20-1, with TRBD2 matching over 12 bases. The germline gives CDR1 DFQATT, CDR2 SNEGSKA (reference sequence). J was trimmed by 1 base and V by 4 bases; bases with no gene match: 2. The CDR3 runs 14 residues. The CDR3 coding sequence is TGCAGTGCTACTAGCGGGAGGGCGTCCTACGAGCAGTACTTC. Residues: CSATSGRASYEQYF.

This clonotype has at least ten counts. V and J are TRBV12-3 or TRBV12-4 and TRBJ2-3, with a weak D call TRBD2 (5 bases). V gave up 0 bases and J gave up 7 bases, with 8 bases separating them. The CDR3 has 13 amino acids. CDR3 sequence: CASSLALAYTQYF. CDR3 in DNA: TGTGCCAGCAGTTTAGCGCTAGCATATACGCAGTATTTT.

Only a few counts were recorded for this clonotype. This chain links TRBV18 with TRBJ2-7, with a possible D match to TRBD1 (6 bases). The germline V and J ends were trimmed by 0 bases and 2 bases, with 8 bases remaining between them. The germline V gene has CDR1 KGHSH and CDR2 LQKENI. The CDR3 totals 14 residues. DNA for the CDR3: TGTGCCAGCTCACCACCCGGGACAACCTACGAGCAGTACTTC. It codes for CASSPPGTTYEQYF.

This clonotype was picked up many times. This CDR3 is CASSQDWVSADTQYF. CDR3 in DNA: TGCGCCAGCAGCCAAGATTGGGTGTCCGCGGATACGCAGTATTTT. The chain employs TRBV4-3 and TRBJ2-3, with unresolved D. The CDR3 is made up of 15 amino acids. Germline CDR1 LGHNA, CDR2 YSLEER. With 0 bases removed from V and 6 bases from J, the gap between germline ends came to 13 bases.

This clonotype was detected a few times. A read error is possible here, since a much larger clone lies one base away. The J gene is TRBJ2-1, the V gene TRBV6-2 or TRBV6-3; no definite D call. V was trimmed by 5 bases and J by 0 bases, leaving 5 bases between them. Germline assignment: CDR1 MNHEY and CDR2 SVGEGT. The CDR3 is 13 amino acids. Here the CDR3 reads CASSTSSYNEQFF. The DNA of the CDR3 is TGTGCCAGCAGTACGAGCTCCTACAATGAGCAGTTCTTC.

The chain is built from TRBV11-2 and TRBJ2-1; D uncertain. This CDR3 is 18 amino acids long. Germline V gives CDR1 SGHAT, CDR2 FQNNGV. V shed 1 base and J shed 3 bases, with 19 bases lying between them. CDR3 DNA sequence: TGTGCCAGCAGCTTAGTCTGGAGTAGCAATACCATCTACAATGAGCAGTTCTTC. Translation: CASSLVWSSNTIYNEQFF.

This clonotype was seen many times. The CDR3 protein is CASSLGTGVGDTQYF. In DNA, the CDR3 is TGCGCCAGCAGCTTGGGTACAGGGGTTGGAGATACGCAGTATTTT. V gene TRBV5-1 combines with J gene TRBJ2-3; TRBD1 matches 7 bases. V dropped 0 bases and J dropped 5; count of bases not matched to a gene: 6. The CDR3 totals 15 residues. Germline-derived CDR1 and CDR2 are SGHRS and YFSETQ.

This clonotype was recorded many times. This chain uses TRBV12-3 or TRBV12-4 with TRBJ1-1; weak D call: TRBD1 (6 bases). The V end was cut by 4 bases, the J end by 1 base, with 22 bases between. This CDR3 has 18 residues. The CDR3 nucleotides are TGTGCCAGCAGTTCCTTATTTCGCGGGGGGCTAGGGAACACTGAAGCTTTCTTT. It yields the protein CASSSLFRGGLGNTEAFF.